A single sample gave rise to the 13 T cell receptor beta chains below, sequenced in a study of T cell responses to AZD1222 COVID-19 vaccine. Sequencing used immunoSEQ multiplex PCR; TCRdb keeps in-frame clones, though not all of them. The sample consists of 100,000 to 150,000 clones, more than 80% of them appearing once. Sequenced here: peripheral blood, sampled on day 0 of AZD1222 vaccination. The receptors come from an adult in good health.

This chain uses TRBV27 with TRBJ2-1, with 10 nucleotides matching TRBD2. Germline values: CDR1 MNHEY, CDR2 SMNVEV (reference sequence). The CDR3 has 16 amino acids. V was pared by 7 bases and J by 6 bases, with 12 bases of the junction left unmatched. CDR3 in DNA: TGTGCCAGCAAACTCGGGCTAGCGGGGGCACTCAATGAGCAGTTCTTC. Protein product: CASKLGLAGALNEQFF.

This chain's CDR3 is CASSEALRVEPTGPSEGYYNEQFF. The CDR3 DNA is TGTGCCAGCAGTGAAGCGCTTCGCGTCGAACCGACCGGGCCTTCGGAGGGCTACTACAATGAGCAGTTCTTC. The V and J genes are TRBV2 and TRBJ2-1, with D maybe TRBD2 (6 bases). Trimming pared 0 bases from V and 3 bases from J, leaving 36 bases between. Germline CDR1 and CDR2: SNHLY and FYNNEI. The CDR3 length is 24 residues.

The V and J genes are TRBV7-2 and TRBJ2-1, with D hard to call. Trimming removed 2 bases at V and 5 bases at J, with 7 bases between. The germline V gene encodes CDR1 SGHTA and CDR2 FQGNSA. The CDR3 sequence is 13 residues long. As DNA, the CDR3 is TGTGCCAGCAGCTTAAGTATTAACAATGAGCAGTTCTTC. It yields the protein CASSLSINNEQFF.

The chain employs TRBV27 and TRBJ1-1; D possibly corresponds to TRBD1 (6 bases). The V gene's germline CDR1 is MNHEY and CDR2 SMNVEV (reference sequence). Trimming left V 2 bases short and J 4 bases short, with 17 bases between. The CDR3 is made up of 16 amino acids. The CDR3 loop is CASSLNYRAWGTEAFF. The CDR3 DNA sequence: TGTGCCAGCAGTTTAAATTACAGGGCTTGGGGCACTGAAGCTTTCTTT.

V is TRBV2 and J is TRBJ1-6; D is unresolved. Trimming shortened V by 1 base and J by 4 bases, and 5 bases separated the two germline ends. This CDR3 is 14 amino acids long. Per germline, CDR1 SNHLY and CDR2 FYNNEI. As DNA, the CDR3 is TGTGCCAGCAGTGAAGTGGGGTATAATTCACCCCTCCACTTT. Its translation is CASSEVGYNSPLHF.

The V call is TRBV29-1, the J call TRBJ1-4, with 7 positions matching TRBD1. Germline V gene data show CDR1 as SQVTM and CDR2 as ANQGSEA. J gave up 7 bases and V 5 bases, and 13 bases lay outside the gene matches. This CDR3 is built from 15 residues. CDR3: CSVLIPEGASEKLFF. DNA for the CDR3: TGCAGCGTTTTAATCCCCGAGGGGGCCAGTGAAAAACTGTTTTTT. The full variable domain, with the rest looked up from reference TRBV29-1 and TRBJ1-4, is SAVISQKPSRDICQRGTSLTIQCQVDSQVTMMFWYRQQPGQSLTLIATANQGSEATYESGFVIDKFPISRPNLTFSTLTVSNMSPEDSSIYLCSVLIPEGASEKLFFGSGTQLSVL.

The V call is TRBV5-4, the J call TRBJ1-1, with 10 bases that match TRBD1. With 3 bases clipped from V and 7 bases from J, the junction kept 3 bases outside the gene matches. This CDR3 comprises 13 residues. Germline values: CDR1 SGHNT, CDR2 YYREEE (reference sequence). The CDR3 is CASSWGTGDEAFF. CDR3 nucleotides: TGTGCCAGCAGCTGGGGGACAGGGGATGAAGCTTTCTTT. The full variable domain, completed using reference TRBV5-4 and TRBJ1-1, is ETGVTQSPTHLIKTRGQQVTLRCSSQSGHNTVSWYQQALGQGPQFIFQYYREEENGRGNFPPRFSGLQFPNYSSELNVNALELDDSALYLCASSWGTGDEAFFGQGTRLTVV.

The chain carries TRBV6-1 and TRBJ2-1; 10 nucleotides agree with TRBD2. Trimming took 4 bases from V and 4 from J; bases not matched to a gene: 13. From germline, CDR1 is MNHNS and CDR2 SASEGT. The CDR3 extends over 18 amino acids. CDR3 in DNA: TGTGCCAGCAGTGCGGCTAGCGGGAGCTTGAGGTGGTACAATGAGCAGTTCTTC. Its translation: CASSAASGSLRWYNEQFF.

This chain links TRBV5-1 with TRBJ2-7, with D possibly being TRBD1 or TRBD2 (5 bases each). This CDR3 contains 15 residues. V dropped 0 bases and J dropped 5 bases, with 15 bases sitting between them. Germline V lookup: CDR1 SGHRS, CDR2 YFSETQ. The CDR3 reads CASSLEGRGAHEQYF. The DNA for the CDR3 is TGCGCCAGCAGCTTGGAGGGACGAGGGGCCCACGAGCAGTACTTC. The full variable domain, completed using reference TRBV5-1 and TRBJ2-7, is KAGVTQTPRYLIKTRGQQVTLSCSPISGHRSVSWYQQTPGQGLQFLFEYFSETQRNKGNFPGRFSGRQFSNSRSEMNVSTLELGDSALYLCASSLEGRGAHEQYFGPGTRLTVT.

The rearrangement uses TRBV28 and TRBJ1-6; 12 nucleotides agree with TRBD1. With 5 bases clipped from V and 7 bases from J, the junction kept 6 bases outside the gene matches. Germline V lookup: CDR1 MDHEN, CDR2 SYDVKM. There are 16 residues in the CDR3. This CDR3 is CASSPGQGAGNSPLHF. The CDR3 nucleotides are TGTGCCAGCAGTCCGGGACAGGGGGCAGGGAATTCACCCCTCCACTTT. Together with reference TRBV28 and TRBJ1-6, the CDR3 gives the full variable domain: DVKVTQSSRYLVKRTGEKVFLECVQDMDHENMFWYRQDPGLGLRLIYFSYDVKMKEKGDIPEGYSVSREKKERFSLILESASTNQTSMYLCASSPGQGAGNSPLHFGNGTRLTVT.

The CDR3 sequence is CSAGEGPVTEAFF. DNA for the CDR3: TGCAGCGCCGGAGAGGGTCCGGTCACTGAAGCTTTCTTT. The chain combines TRBV29-1 with TRBJ1-1, with D hard to call. The CDR3 spans 13 residues. V dropped 7 bases and J dropped 4 bases, with 16 bases sitting between them. Germline V gene sequence: CDR1 SQVTM, CDR2 ANQGSEA. Full variable domain (rest looked up from reference TRBV29-1 and TRBJ1-1): SAVISQKPSRDICQRGTSLTIQCQVDSQVTMMFWYRQQPGQSLTLIATANQGSEATYESGFVIDKFPISRPNLTFSTLTVSNMSPEDSSIYLCSAGEGPVTEAFFGQGTRLTVV.

This chain connects TRBV10-3 to TRBJ1-1; D remains unclear. Trimming took off 1 base at V and 1 base at J, with 13 bases between the two ends. CDR1 and CDR2 from the germline V gene are ENHRY and SYGVKD. The CDR3 has 16 amino acids. CDR3 protein: CAISELRTRGNTEAFF. CDR3 nucleotide sequence: TGTGCCATCAGTGAGTTGCGGACGCGAGGGAACACTGAAGCTTTCTTT.

The chain is built from TRBV21-1 and TRBJ2-7. TRBV21-1 is a pseudogene. This CDR3 comprises 14 residues. This chain's CDR3 is CASSIGRSGNEQYF. DNA of the CDR3: TGTGCCAGCAGCATCGGTAGAAGTGGCAACGAGCAGTACTTC.